One TCR beta chain is described in this entry. CDR1 and CDR2 from the germline V gene are MNHEY and SMNVEV (reference sequence). J was trimmed by 3 bases and V by 0 bases; bases with no gene match: 5. CDR3 length: 15 residues. The entry originates in a study of T-cell reconstitution after alpha-beta-depleted transplantation in children. Unique molecular identifiers were incorporated when the TCRbeta library was constructed. TCRdb re-analysed the PCR reads in MiXCR, keeping a single row per CDR3 protein. The sample lists hundreds of thousands of distinct CDR3 sequences; about 9.5% were seen once. The specimen was PBMCs from the stem cell graft donor, collected from the stem cell graft. This chain joins TRBV27 and TRBJ2-7; 7 bases fit TRBD1. The TCR originated in a human donor who donated a stem cell graft to a child with acute lymphoblastic leukemia. CDR3 residues: CASSLSSQGVYEQYF. CDR3 bases: TGTGCCAGCAGTTTATCGAGTCAGGGGGTCTACGAGCAGTACTTC.